This T cell receptor beta chain is from a study of T cell changes during pregnancy in multiple sclerosis. The germline V gene encodes CDR1 SGHDT and CDR2 YYEEEE. The CDR3 totals 16 residues. V was cut by 3 bases and J by 0 bases, with 13 bases left in between. TCRdb keeps only in-frame clones here, not all; method: immunoSEQ multiplex PCR. Among some 110,000 clones listed, roughly 90% were seen once. The input for sequencing was peripheral blood, taken in the third trimester of pregnancy. The chain carries TRBV5-6 and TRBJ2-4, with D perhaps matching TRBD2 (6 bases). The sequence was collected from a female donor with multiple sclerosis, enrolled in a pregnancy study. The CDR3 coding sequence is TGTGCCAGCAGCTCCCAAGTGACTAGAGCCAAAAACATTCAGTACTTC. Its translation: CASSSQVTRAKNIQYF.